This T cell receptor (beta chain) originates from a study of blood T cell repertoires in COVID-19. In the study overall: Whether acute or convalescent, the COVID-19 samples came from the United States, Italy and Spain. From T cells, B-cell-depleted T cells, or PBMCs came the material, which was cDNA or gDNA.

Original methodology: Nucleated cell counts were estimated from reference gene primer amplification. TCRdb's table, derived via immunoSEQ multiplex PCR, lists solely in-frame clones and lacks some. V and J calls plus clone size are reproduced from that table; the DNA served to infer D and trimming. The repertoire holds hundreds of thousands of clones, with approximately 83% as singletons. CDR1 is SGHNT and CDR2 is YYREEE in the germline V gene (reference sequence). The CDR3 contains 15 residues. V lost 4 bases to trimming and J lost 3 bases, with 17 bases between them. The clonotype comes from a woman aged 50 to 60 who had recovered from COVID-19. Sequenced material: peripheral blood. The J gene is TRBJ2-7, the V gene TRBV5-4, with D possibly being TRBD2 (6 bases). In DNA, the CDR3 is TGTGCCAGCAGCACCCCGGGACTTGGGTTCTACGAGCAGTACTTC. Residues: CASSTPGLGFYEQYF.